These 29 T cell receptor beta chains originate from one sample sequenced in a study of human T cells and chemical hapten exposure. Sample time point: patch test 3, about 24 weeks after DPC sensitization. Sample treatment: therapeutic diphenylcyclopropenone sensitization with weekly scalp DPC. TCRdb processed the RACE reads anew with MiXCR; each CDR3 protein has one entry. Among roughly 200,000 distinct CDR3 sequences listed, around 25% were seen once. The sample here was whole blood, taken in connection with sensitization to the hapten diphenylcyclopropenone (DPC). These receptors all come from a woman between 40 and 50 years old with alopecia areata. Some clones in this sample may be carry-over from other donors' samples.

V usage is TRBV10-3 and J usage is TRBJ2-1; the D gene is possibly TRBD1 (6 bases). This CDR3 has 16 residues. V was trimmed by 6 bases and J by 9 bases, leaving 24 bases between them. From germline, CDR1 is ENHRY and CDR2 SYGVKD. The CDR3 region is CAIREKVGNEGGEQFF. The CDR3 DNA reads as TGTGCCATCAGGGAGAAGGTTGGGAACGAAGGGGGTGAGCAGTTCTTC.

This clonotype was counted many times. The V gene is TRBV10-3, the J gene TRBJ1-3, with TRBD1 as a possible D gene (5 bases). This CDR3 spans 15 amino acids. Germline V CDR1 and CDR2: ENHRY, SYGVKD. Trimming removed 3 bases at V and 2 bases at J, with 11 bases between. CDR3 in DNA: TGTGCCATCAGTGACGACGAAGGGGCTGGAAACACCATATATTTT. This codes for CAISDDEGAGNTIYF.

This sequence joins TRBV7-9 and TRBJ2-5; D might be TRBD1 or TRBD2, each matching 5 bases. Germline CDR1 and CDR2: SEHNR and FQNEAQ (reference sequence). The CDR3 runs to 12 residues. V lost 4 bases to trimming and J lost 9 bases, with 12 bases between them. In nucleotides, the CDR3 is TGTGCCAGCAGCTCCAGAAGGGACCCCCAGTACTTC. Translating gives CASSSRRDPQYF.

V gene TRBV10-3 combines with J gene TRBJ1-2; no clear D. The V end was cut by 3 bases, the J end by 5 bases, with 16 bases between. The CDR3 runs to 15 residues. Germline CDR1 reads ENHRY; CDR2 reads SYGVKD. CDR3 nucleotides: TGTGCCATCAGTGATAGTATGGGGAACCGATATGGCTACACCTTC. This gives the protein CAISDSMGNRYGYTF.

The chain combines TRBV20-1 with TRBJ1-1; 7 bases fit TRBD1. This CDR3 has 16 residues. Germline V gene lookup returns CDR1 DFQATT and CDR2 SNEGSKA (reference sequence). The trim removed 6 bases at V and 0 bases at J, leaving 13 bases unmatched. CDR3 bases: TGCAGTGCCAGTAGCCCCCGACAGGGAATGAACACTGAAGCTTTCTTT. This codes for CSASSPRQGMNTEAFF.

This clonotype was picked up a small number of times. The CDR3 nucleotides are TGTGCCAGCAGTCAGGGGGACGGGGAAGGCTACACCTTC. Protein: CASSQGDGEGYTF. J is TRBJ1-2 and V is TRBV28; 7 nucleotides align to TRBD1. The V and J ends lost 5 bases and 8 bases, in that order; junction bases with no gene match: 8. This CDR3 has 13 residues. CDR1 and CDR2 from the germline V gene are MDHEN and SYDVKM.

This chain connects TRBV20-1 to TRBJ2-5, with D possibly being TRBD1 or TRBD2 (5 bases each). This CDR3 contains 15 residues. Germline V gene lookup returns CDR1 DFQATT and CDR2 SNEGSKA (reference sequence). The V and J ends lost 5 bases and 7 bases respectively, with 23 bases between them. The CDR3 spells CSAGGDRGESVTQYF. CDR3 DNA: TGCAGTGCTGGGGGTGACAGAGGAGAGAGTGTGACCCAGTACTTC.

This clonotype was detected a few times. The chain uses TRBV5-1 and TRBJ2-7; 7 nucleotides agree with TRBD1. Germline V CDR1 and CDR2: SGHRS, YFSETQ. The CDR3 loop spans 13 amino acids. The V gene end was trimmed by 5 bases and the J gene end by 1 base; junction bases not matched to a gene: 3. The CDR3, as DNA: TGCGCCAGCAGACCGGACAGGTCCTACGAGCAGTACTTC. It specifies CASRPDRSYEQYF.

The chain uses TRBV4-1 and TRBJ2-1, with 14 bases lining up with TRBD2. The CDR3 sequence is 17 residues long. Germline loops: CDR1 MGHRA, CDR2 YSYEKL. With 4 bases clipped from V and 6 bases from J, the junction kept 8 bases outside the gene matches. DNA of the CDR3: TGCGCCAGCAGCCCACAAGCCGGGACTAGCGGGGGCAATGAGCAGTTCTTC. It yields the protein CASSPQAGTSGGNEQFF.

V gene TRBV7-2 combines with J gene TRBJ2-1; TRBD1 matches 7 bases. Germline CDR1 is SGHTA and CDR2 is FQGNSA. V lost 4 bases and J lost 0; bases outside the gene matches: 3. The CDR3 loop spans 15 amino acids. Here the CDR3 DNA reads TGTGCCAGCAGCTCCCCAGGGGGCTCCTACAATGAGCAGTTCTTC. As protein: CASSSPGGSYNEQFF.

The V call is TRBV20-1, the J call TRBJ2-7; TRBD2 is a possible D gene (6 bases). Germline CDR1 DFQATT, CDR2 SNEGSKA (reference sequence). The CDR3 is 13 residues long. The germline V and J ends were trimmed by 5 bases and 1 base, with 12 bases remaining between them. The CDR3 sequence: CSAFSGTSYEQYF. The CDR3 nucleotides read TGCAGTGCTTTCTCCGGGACTTCCTACGAGCAGTACTTC.

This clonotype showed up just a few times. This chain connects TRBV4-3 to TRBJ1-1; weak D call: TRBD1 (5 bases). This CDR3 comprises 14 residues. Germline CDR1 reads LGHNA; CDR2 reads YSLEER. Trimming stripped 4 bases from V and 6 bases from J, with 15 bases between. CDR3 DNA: TGCGCCAGCAGCCCCGAGTCAGGGTTTTCTGAAGCTTTCTTT. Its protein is CASSPESGFSEAFF.

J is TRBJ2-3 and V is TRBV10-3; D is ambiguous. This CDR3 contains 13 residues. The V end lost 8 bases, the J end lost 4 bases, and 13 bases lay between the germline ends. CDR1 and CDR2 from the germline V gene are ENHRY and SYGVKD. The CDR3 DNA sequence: TGTGCCATCGCGGAGTCCGTTGCAGATACGCAGTATTTT. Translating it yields CAIAESVADTQYF.

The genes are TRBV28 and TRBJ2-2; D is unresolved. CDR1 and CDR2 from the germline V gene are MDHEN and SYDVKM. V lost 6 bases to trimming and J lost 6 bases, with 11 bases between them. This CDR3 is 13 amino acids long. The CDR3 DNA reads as TGTGCCAGCAGCCTACTGGCGTCCGGGGAGCTGTTTTTT. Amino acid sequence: CASSLLASGELFF.

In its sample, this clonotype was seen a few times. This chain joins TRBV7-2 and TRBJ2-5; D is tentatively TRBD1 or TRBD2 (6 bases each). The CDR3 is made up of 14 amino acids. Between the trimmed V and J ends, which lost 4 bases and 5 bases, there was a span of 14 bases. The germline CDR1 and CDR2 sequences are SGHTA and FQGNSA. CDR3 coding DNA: TGTGCCAGCAGCTCAACGGGGGCCTGGGAGACCCAGTACTTC. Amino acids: CASSSTGAWETQYF.

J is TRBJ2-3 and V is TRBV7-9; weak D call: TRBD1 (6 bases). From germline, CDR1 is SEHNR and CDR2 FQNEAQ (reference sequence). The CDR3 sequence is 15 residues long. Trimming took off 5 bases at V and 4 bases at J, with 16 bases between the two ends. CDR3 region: CASSTGNRVPDTQYF. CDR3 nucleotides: TGTGCCAGCAGCACGGGAAACAGGGTTCCAGATACGCAGTATTTT. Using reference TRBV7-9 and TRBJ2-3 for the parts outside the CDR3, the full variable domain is DTGVSQNPRHKITKRGQNVTFRCDPISEHNRLYWYRQTLGQGPEFLTYFQNEAQLEKSRLLSDRFSAERPKGSFSTLEIQRTEQGDSAMYLCASSTGNRVPDTQYFGPGTRLTVL.

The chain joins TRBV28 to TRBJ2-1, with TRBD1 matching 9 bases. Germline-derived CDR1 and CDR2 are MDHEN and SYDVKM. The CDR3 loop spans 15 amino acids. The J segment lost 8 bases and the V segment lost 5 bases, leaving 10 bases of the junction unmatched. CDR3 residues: CASSDNRGLGDEQFF. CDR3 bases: TGTGCCAGCAGTGACAACAGGGGGCTGGGGGATGAGCAGTTCTTC.

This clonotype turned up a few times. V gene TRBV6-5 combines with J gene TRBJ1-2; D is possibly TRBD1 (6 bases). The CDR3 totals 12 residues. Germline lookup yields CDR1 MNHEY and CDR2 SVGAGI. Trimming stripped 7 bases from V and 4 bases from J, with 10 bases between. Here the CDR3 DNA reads TGTGCCAGCACTACAGGGTTCTATGGCTACACCTTC. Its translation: CASTTGFYGYTF.

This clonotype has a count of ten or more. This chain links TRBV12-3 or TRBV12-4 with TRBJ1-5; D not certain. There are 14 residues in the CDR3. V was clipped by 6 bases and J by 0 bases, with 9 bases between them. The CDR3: CASRLSTSNQPQHF. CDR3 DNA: TGTGCCAGCAGGCTGAGCACTAGCAATCAGCCCCAGCATTTT.

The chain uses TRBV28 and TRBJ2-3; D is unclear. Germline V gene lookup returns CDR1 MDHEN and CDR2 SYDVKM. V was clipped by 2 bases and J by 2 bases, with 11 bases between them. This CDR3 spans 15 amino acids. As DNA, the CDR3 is TGTGCCAGCAGTTTAAGGGCCGGGTTCACAGATACGCAGTATTTT. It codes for CASSLRAGFTDTQYF.

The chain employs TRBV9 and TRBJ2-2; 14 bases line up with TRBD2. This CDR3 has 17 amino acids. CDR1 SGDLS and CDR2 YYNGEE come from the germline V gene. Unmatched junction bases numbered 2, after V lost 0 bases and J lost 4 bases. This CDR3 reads CASSVAGLAGVTGELFF. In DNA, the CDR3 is TGTGCCAGCAGCGTAGCGGGACTAGCGGGAGTCACCGGGGAGCTGTTTTTT.

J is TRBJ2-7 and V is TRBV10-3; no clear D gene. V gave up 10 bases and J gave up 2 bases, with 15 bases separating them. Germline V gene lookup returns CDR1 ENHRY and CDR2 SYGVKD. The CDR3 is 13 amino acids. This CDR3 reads CATVERNPYEQYF. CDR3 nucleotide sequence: TGTGCCACCGTAGAGAGGAACCCCTACGAGCAGTACTTC.

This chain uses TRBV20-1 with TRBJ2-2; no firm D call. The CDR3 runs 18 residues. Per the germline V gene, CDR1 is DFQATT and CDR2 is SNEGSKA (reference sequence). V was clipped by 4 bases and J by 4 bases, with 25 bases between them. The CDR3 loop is CSAINTGLSWKGTGELFF. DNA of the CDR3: TGCAGTGCTATAAATACCGGGTTATCATGGAAAGGCACCGGGGAGCTGTTTTTT.

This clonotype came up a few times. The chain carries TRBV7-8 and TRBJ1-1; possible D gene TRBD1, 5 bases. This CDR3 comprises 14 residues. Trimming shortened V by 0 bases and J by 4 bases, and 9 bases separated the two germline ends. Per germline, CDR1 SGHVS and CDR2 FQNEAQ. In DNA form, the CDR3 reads TGTGCCAGCAGCTTAGCGGGGACCGGCACTGAAGCTTTCTTT. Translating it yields CASSLAGTGTEAFF.

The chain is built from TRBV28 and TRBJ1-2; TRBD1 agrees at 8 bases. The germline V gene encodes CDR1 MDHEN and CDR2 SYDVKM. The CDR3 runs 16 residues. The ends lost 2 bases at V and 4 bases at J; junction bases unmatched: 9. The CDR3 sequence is CASSLAGAGGVYGYTF. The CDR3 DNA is TGTGCCAGCAGTTTAGCGGGGGCAGGGGGCGTCTATGGCTACACCTTC.

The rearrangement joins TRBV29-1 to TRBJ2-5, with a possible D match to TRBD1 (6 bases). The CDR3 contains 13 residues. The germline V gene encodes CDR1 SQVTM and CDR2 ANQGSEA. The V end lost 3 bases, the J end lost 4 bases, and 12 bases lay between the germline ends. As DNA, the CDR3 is TGCAGCGTTGATGGACAGACTCGAGAGACCCAGTACTTC. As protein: CSVDGQTRETQYF.

CDR3 protein: CASSLSIRGRSGANVLTF. The CDR3 region has the DNA TGTGCCAGCAGCCTTAGTATTAGGGGCCGCTCTGGGGCCAACGTCCTGACTTTC. This rearrangement joins TRBV7-2 to TRBJ2-6, with D possibly matching TRBD1 (5 bases). This CDR3 contains 18 residues. CDR1 is SGHTA, CDR2 FQGNSA, per germline. V lost 5 bases and J 0 bases, leaving 17 bases between the germline ends.

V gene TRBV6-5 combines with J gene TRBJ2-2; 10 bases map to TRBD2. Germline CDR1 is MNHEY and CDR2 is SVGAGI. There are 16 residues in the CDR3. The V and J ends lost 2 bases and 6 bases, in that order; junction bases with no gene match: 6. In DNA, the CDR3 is TGTGCCAGCAGTTACCGATCTAGCGGGAGACCCGGGGAGCTGTTTTTT. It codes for CASSYRSSGRPGELFF.

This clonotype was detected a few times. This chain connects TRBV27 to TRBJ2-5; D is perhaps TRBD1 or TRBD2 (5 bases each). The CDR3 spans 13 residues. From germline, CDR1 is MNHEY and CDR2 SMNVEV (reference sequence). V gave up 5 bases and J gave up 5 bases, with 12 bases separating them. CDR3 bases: TGTGCCAGCAGTGCAGGGAGAATCGAGACCCAGTACTTC. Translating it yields CASSAGRIETQYF.